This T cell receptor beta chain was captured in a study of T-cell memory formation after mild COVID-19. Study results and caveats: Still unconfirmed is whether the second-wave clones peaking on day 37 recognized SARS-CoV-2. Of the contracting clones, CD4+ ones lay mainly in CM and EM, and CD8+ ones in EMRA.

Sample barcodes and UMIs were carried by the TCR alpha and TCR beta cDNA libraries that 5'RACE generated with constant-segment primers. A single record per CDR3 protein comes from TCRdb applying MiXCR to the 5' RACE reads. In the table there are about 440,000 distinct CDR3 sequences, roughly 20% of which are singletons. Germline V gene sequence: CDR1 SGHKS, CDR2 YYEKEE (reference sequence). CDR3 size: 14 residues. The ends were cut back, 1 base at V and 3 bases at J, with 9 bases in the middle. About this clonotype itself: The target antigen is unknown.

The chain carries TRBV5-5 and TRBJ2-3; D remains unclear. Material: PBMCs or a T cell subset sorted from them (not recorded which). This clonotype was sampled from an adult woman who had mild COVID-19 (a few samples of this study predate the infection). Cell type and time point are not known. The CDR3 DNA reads TGTGCCAGCAGCTTGCAGACGGATACAGATACGCAGTATTTT. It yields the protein CASSLQTDTDTQYF.